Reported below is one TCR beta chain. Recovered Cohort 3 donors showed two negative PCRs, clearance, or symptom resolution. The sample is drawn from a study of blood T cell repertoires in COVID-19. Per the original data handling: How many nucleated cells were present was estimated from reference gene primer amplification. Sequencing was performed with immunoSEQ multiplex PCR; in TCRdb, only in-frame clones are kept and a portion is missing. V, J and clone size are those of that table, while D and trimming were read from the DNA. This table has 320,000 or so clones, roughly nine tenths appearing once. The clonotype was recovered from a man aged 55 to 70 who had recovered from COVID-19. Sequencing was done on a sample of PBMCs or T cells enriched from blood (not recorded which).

The CDR3 loop reads CASSELGRSDTQYF. The CDR3 nucleotides read TGTGCCAGCAGTGAACTCGGGAGGTCAGATACGCAGTATTTT. This chain links TRBV2 with TRBJ2-3; 7 bases match TRBD2. The CDR3 runs to 14 residues. Trimming took 2 bases from V and 4 from J; bases not matched to a gene: 3. The germline gives CDR1 SNHLY, CDR2 FYNNEI.